The clone carrying this TCR beta chain was recorded a few times. Its antigen is undetermined. The germline CDR1 and CDR2 sequences are MNHEY and SVGEGT. The CDR3 sequence is 16 residues long. V was cut by 0 bases and J by 1 base, with 10 bases left in between. Unique molecular identifiers were incorporated when the TCRbeta library was constructed. Via MiXCR, TCRdb re-called the PCR reads, giving one row per CDR3 protein. The sample has fewer than 450,000 distinct CDR3 sequences; roughly 17% are singletons. This sample was taken from a study of T-cell reconstitution after alpha-beta-depleted transplantation in children. The study's findings and limits: Diversity and T-cell counts at one year after transplant derived mostly from new T cells. Several hundred expanded graft clones reportedly were the source of alpha-beta T cells about two months after transplant.

The rearrangement uses TRBV6-2 or TRBV6-3 and TRBJ2-1; no reliable D call. The TCR originated in a male patient between 2 and 15 years old who had a stem cell transplant for acute lymphoblastic leukemia, so the T cells may come from the graft donor. Material: PBMCs, mostly from graft donor cells, obtained 360 days after TCRalphabeta/CD19-depleted stem cell transplant. The CDR3 sequence: CASSYSYERSYNEQFF. The CDR3 DNA sequence: TGTGCCAGCAGTTACTCATATGAGAGGTCCTACAATGAGCAGTTCTTC.